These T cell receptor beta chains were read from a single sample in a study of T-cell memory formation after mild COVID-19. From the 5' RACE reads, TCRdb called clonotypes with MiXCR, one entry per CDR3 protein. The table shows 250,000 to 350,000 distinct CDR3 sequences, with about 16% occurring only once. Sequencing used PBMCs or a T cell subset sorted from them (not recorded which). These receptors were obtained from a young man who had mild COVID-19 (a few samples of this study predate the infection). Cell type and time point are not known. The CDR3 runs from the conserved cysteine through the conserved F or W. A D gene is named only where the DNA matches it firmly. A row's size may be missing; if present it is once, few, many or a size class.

cdr3_aa: CASSLALGGGEEQFF
cdr3_nt: TGTGCCAGCAGCTTAGCCCTAGGAGGGGGCGAAGAGCAGTTCTTC
j_call: TRBJ2-1
v_call: TRBV7-2
d_call: .
clone_size: few

cdr3_aa: CASSLTGTNYGYTF
cdr3_nt: TGTGCCAGCAGCTTGACAGGGACTAACTATGGCTACACCTTC
j_call: TRBJ1-2
v_call: TRBV7-3
d_call: TRBD1
clone_size: .

cdr3_aa: CASSPGSARRNEQFF
cdr3_nt: TGTGCCAGCAGCCCCGGTTCGGCGCGCCGTAATGAGCAGTTCTTC
j_call: TRBJ2-1
v_call: TRBV7-9
d_call: .
clone_size: .

cdr3_aa: CASRDLTGTHTYNEQFF
cdr3_nt: TGCGCCAGCAGGGACCTGACCGGGACTCATACCTACAATGAGCAGTTCTTC
j_call: TRBJ2-1
v_call: TRBV5-1
d_call: .
clone_size: few

cdr3_aa: CASSLSESNYGYTF
cdr3_nt: TGTGCCAGCAGCTTATCTGAGAGTAACTATGGCTACACCTTC
j_call: TRBJ1-2
v_call: TRBV7-8
d_call: .
clone_size: few

cdr3_aa: CSVTVFEDTEAFF
cdr3_nt: TGCAGCGTTACAGTGTTCGAGGACACTGAAGCTTTCTTT
j_call: TRBJ1-1
v_call: TRBV29-1
d_call: .
clone_size: few

cdr3_aa: CASSLGQGGKYEQYF
cdr3_nt: TGTGCCAGCAGTCTAGGACAGGGTGGGAAATACGAGCAGTACTTC
j_call: TRBJ2-7
v_call: TRBV27
d_call: TRBD1
clone_size: few

cdr3_aa: CASSSKPGVTVNTGELFF
cdr3_nt: TGTGCCAGCAGCTCAAAACCAGGGGTAACGGTGAACACCGGGGAGCTGTTTTTT
j_call: TRBJ2-2
v_call: TRBV7-8
d_call: .
clone_size: .

cdr3_aa: CASSLDPRDDGDTQYF
cdr3_nt: TGCGCCAGCAGCTTGGATCCACGGGACGACGGGGATACGCAGTATTTT
j_call: TRBJ2-3
v_call: TRBV5-1
d_call: .
clone_size: once

cdr3_aa: CASSQDSRDRASSGANVLTF
cdr3_nt: TGCGCCAGCAGCCAAGACTCCCGGGACAGGGCCTCCTCTGGGGCCAACGTCCTGACTTTC
j_call: TRBJ2-6
v_call: TRBV4-3
d_call: TRBD1
clone_size: .

cdr3_aa: CSASPLQGFYNEQFF
cdr3_nt: TGCAGTGCCAGCCCCCTGCAGGGCTTCTACAATGAGCAGTTCTTC
j_call: TRBJ2-1
v_call: TRBV20-1
d_call: .
clone_size: many

cdr3_aa: CASRRTDPEAFF
cdr3_nt: TGTGCCAGCAGACGGACGGACCCAGAAGCTTTCTTT
j_call: TRBJ1-1
v_call: TRBV6-6
d_call: .
clone_size: many

cdr3_aa: CASKGTSGGAEQFF
cdr3_nt: TGTGCCAGCAAGGGGACTAGCGGGGGGGCTGAGCAGTTCTTC
j_call: TRBJ2-1
v_call: TRBV25-1
d_call: TRBD2
clone_size: .

cdr3_aa: CASSAAGNSYEQYF
cdr3_nt: TGTGCCAGCAGTGCGGCAGGGAATTCCTACGAGCAGTACTTC
j_call: TRBJ2-7
v_call: TRBV2
d_call: .
clone_size: .

cdr3_aa: CSARWGQGNEQYF
cdr3_nt: TGCAGTGCTAGATGGGGACAGGGGAACGAGCAGTACTTC
j_call: TRBJ2-7
v_call: TRBV20-1
d_call: TRBD1
clone_size: many

cdr3_aa: CASSDTGGYGYTF
cdr3_nt: TGTGCCAGCAGTGATACAGGGGGCTATGGCTACACCTTC
j_call: TRBJ1-2
v_call: TRBV6-1
d_call: TRBD1
clone_size: .

cdr3_aa: CASSLGSGGPPAYTQYF
cdr3_nt: TGTGCCAGCAGCTTAGGAAGCGGGGGGCCGCCTGCCTATACGCAGTATTTT
j_call: TRBJ2-3
v_call: TRBV7-6
d_call: TRBD2
clone_size: few

cdr3_aa: CASSGDREETQYF
cdr3_nt: TGTGCCAGCAGTGGGGACAGGGAGGAGACCCAGTACTTC
j_call: TRBJ2-5
v_call: TRBV6-5
d_call: TRBD1
clone_size: few

cdr3_aa: CASSFGTGVRHTQYF
cdr3_nt: TGTGCCAGCAGTTTCGGGACAGGGGTGAGACATACGCAGTATTTT
j_call: TRBJ2-3
v_call: TRBV12-3/TRBV12-4
d_call: TRBD1
clone_size: few

cdr3_aa: CASSHLRAGYGYTF
cdr3_nt: TGTGCCAGCAGCCATCTTAGGGCCGGCTATGGCTACACCTTC
j_call: TRBJ1-2
v_call: TRBV3-1
d_call: .
clone_size: .

cdr3_aa: CASSPTPGTDQETQYF
cdr3_nt: TGTGCCAGCAGCCCCACGCCCGGGACAGACCAAGAGACCCAGTACTTC
j_call: TRBJ2-5
v_call: TRBV4-2
d_call: TRBD1
clone_size: many

cdr3_aa: CASSSQGRQPQHF
cdr3_nt: TGTGCCAGCAGTTCACAGGGTAGGCAGCCCCAGCATTTT
j_call: TRBJ1-5
v_call: TRBV6-6
d_call: .
clone_size: .

cdr3_aa: CASGSRDRSAGELFF
cdr3_nt: TGTGCCAGCGGGTCCCGGGACAGGTCCGCCGGGGAGCTGTTTTTT
j_call: TRBJ2-2
v_call: TRBV6-6
d_call: TRBD1
clone_size: .

cdr3_aa: CSVEDWGQETQYF
cdr3_nt: TGCAGCGTTGAAGATTGGGGCCAAGAGACCCAGTACTTC
j_call: TRBJ2-5
v_call: TRBV29-1
d_call: .
clone_size: .

cdr3_aa: CASSLRGRESPLHF
cdr3_nt: TGCGCCAGCAGCCTGAGGGGGAGGGAGTCACCCCTCCACTTT
j_call: TRBJ1-6
v_call: TRBV4-3
d_call: .
clone_size: many

cdr3_aa: CASARLGKGNTQYF
cdr3_nt: TGTGCCAGCGCCCGCCTTGGGAAGGGAAATACGCAGTATTTT
j_call: TRBJ2-3
v_call: TRBV27
d_call: .
clone_size: .

cdr3_aa: CAWSPDRLNEKLFF
cdr3_nt: TGTGCCTGGAGTCCCGACAGGCTAAACGAAAAACTGTTTTTT
j_call: TRBJ1-4
v_call: TRBV30
d_call: .
clone_size: few

cdr3_aa: CASSPTVENTEAFF
cdr3_nt: TGTGCCAGCAGCCCCACGGTGGAGAACACTGAAGCTTTCTTT
j_call: TRBJ1-1
v_call: TRBV7-3
d_call: .
clone_size: .

cdr3_aa: CASSPGINGELFF
cdr3_nt: TGTGCCAGCAGTCCAGGCATTAACGGGGAGCTGTTTTTT
j_call: TRBJ2-2
v_call: TRBV6-5
d_call: .
clone_size: few

cdr3_aa: CASSQDSVQPQHF
cdr3_nt: TGTGCCAGCAGCCAAGATTCCGTTCAGCCCCAGCATTTT
j_call: TRBJ1-5
v_call: TRBV4-2
d_call: .
clone_size: many

cdr3_aa: CASSRKGNTEAFF
cdr3_nt: TGTGCCAGCAGTCGAAAGGGGAACACTGAAGCTTTCTTT
j_call: TRBJ1-1
v_call: TRBV6-2/TRBV6-3
d_call: .
clone_size: few

cdr3_aa: CASSQQRVGQFF
cdr3_nt: TGCGCCAGCAGTCAACAGCGGGTCGGGCAGTTCTTC
j_call: TRBJ2-1
v_call: TRBV10-1
d_call: .
clone_size: .

cdr3_aa: CAISLRGGETQYF
cdr3_nt: TGTGCCATCAGTTTGAGAGGAGGAGAGACCCAGTACTTC
j_call: TRBJ2-5
v_call: TRBV10-3
d_call: .
clone_size: .

cdr3_aa: CASSLGHIDQPQHF
cdr3_nt: TGTGCCAGCAGCTTAGGGCACATCGATCAGCCCCAGCATTTT
j_call: TRBJ1-5
v_call: TRBV7-2
d_call: .
clone_size: .

cdr3_aa: CRVGRPGETQYF
cdr3_nt: TGCAGGGTCGGACGGCCAGGGGAGACCCAGTACTTC
j_call: TRBJ2-5
v_call: TRBV20-1
d_call: .
clone_size: few

cdr3_aa: CASSLRGLGQPQHF
cdr3_nt: TGTGCCAGCAGTCTCAGGGGGCTAGGACAGCCCCAGCATTTT
j_call: TRBJ1-5
v_call: TRBV2
d_call: TRBD1
clone_size: .

cdr3_aa: CATATDLHQPQHF
cdr3_nt: TGTGCCACCGCTACGGATCTTCATCAGCCCCAGCATTTT
j_call: TRBJ1-5
v_call: TRBV15
d_call: .
clone_size: .

cdr3_aa: CASSPQESGANVLTF
cdr3_nt: TGTGCCAGCTCACCACAAGAATCTGGGGCCAACGTCCTGACTTTC
j_call: TRBJ2-6
v_call: TRBV18
d_call: .
clone_size: few

cdr3_aa: CASSFRTVTYEQYF
cdr3_nt: TGTGCCAGCAGCTTCCGGACGGTAACCTACGAGCAGTACTTC
j_call: TRBJ2-7
v_call: TRBV21-1
d_call: .
clone_size: .

cdr3_aa: CASSPNSVGANVLTF
cdr3_nt: TGTGCCAGCTCACCTAACTCGGTTGGGGCCAACGTCCTGACTTTC
j_call: TRBJ2-6
v_call: TRBV18
d_call: .
clone_size: .

cdr3_aa: CASSKGQGNGNTIYF
cdr3_nt: TGCGCCAGCAGCAAGGGACAGGGAAATGGAAACACCATATATTTT
j_call: TRBJ1-3
v_call: TRBV4-3
d_call: TRBD1
clone_size: few

cdr3_aa: CASSLVAGRAPYGYTF
cdr3_nt: TGCGCCAGCAGCTTGGTCGCAGGGAGGGCCCCCTATGGCTACACCTTC
j_call: TRBJ1-2
v_call: TRBV5-1
d_call: .
clone_size: .

cdr3_aa: CASSLNNEKLFF
cdr3_nt: TGTGCCAGCAGCTTAAATAATGAAAAACTGTTTTTT
j_call: TRBJ1-4
v_call: TRBV7-2
d_call: .
clone_size: few

cdr3_aa: CASSHYGTGNYGYTF
cdr3_nt: TGTGCCAGCAGTCATTATGGGACGGGAAACTATGGCTACACCTTC
j_call: TRBJ1-2
v_call: TRBV2
d_call: .
clone_size: few

cdr3_aa: CASSLTLRSSPLHF
cdr3_nt: TGCGCCAGCAGCTTGACACTCCGTTCCTCACCCCTCCACTTT
j_call: TRBJ1-6
v_call: TRBV5-1
d_call: .
clone_size: .

cdr3_aa: CASSTMPPGGVGAFF
cdr3_nt: TGTGCCAGCAGCACAATGCCCCCTGGTGGTGTTGGGGCTTTCTTT
j_call: TRBJ1-1
v_call: TRBV21-1
d_call: .
clone_size: .

cdr3_aa: CSVEDFSTSEQYF
cdr3_nt: TGCAGCGTTGAAGATTTTTCCACAAGCGAGCAGTACTTC
j_call: TRBJ2-7
v_call: TRBV29-1
d_call: .
clone_size: few

cdr3_aa: CSAANSGTGAYNEQFF
cdr3_nt: TGCAGTGCTGCCAATTCCGGGACGGGGGCGTACAATGAGCAGTTCTTC
j_call: TRBJ2-1
v_call: TRBV20-1
d_call: .
clone_size: few

cdr3_aa: CASSRDRAELFF
cdr3_nt: TGTGCCAGCAGCCGGGACAGGGCAGAACTGTTCTTC
j_call: TRBJ2-1
v_call: TRBV7-2
d_call: TRBD1
clone_size: .

cdr3_aa: CASSSPTEGETQYF
cdr3_nt: TGTGCCAGCAGCTCGCCGACCGAAGGAGAGACCCAGTACTTC
j_call: TRBJ2-5
v_call: TRBV5-4
d_call: .
clone_size: few

cdr3_aa: CASSTGQGLNQPQHF
cdr3_nt: TGCGCCAGCAGCACGGGACAGGGTTTAAATCAGCCCCAGCATTTT
j_call: TRBJ1-5
v_call: TRBV4-3
d_call: TRBD1
clone_size: few

cdr3_aa: CASSLTRSSYNEQFF
cdr3_nt: TGTGCCAGTAGTTTGACTAGAAGCTCCTACAATGAGCAGTTCTTC
j_call: TRBJ2-1
v_call: TRBV19
d_call: .
clone_size: .

cdr3_aa: CASSDTGPGTDTQYF
cdr3_nt: TGTGCCAGCAGTGACACGGGGCCCGGCACAGATACGCAGTATTTT
j_call: TRBJ2-3
v_call: TRBV6-1
d_call: .
clone_size: few

cdr3_aa: CASSLTGADYGYTF
cdr3_nt: TGTGCCAGCAGCCTGACAGGGGCCGACTATGGCTACACCTTC
j_call: TRBJ1-2
v_call: TRBV7-9
d_call: TRBD1
clone_size: .

cdr3_aa: CASSEQGAVDEQYF
cdr3_nt: TGTGCCAGCAGTGAACAGGGGGCAGTAGACGAGCAGTACTTC
j_call: TRBJ2-7
v_call: TRBV2
d_call: TRBD1
clone_size: few